This T cell receptor (beta chain) was identified during a study of T-cell memory formation after mild COVID-19. General observations from the study: Specificity for SARS-CoV-2 was not confirmed among the second-wave clones peaking on day 37. Clones shrinking from day 15 to 85 showed even CD4/CD8 mixes; later expanders tilted CD4+. Cross-reactive memory seemingly joined, as some responding clones were found in pre-infection memory.

TCRdb passed the 5' RACE reads through MiXCR, listing each CDR3 protein once. The sample holds under 350,000 distinct CDR3 sequences, about 16% seen once. Deletions cut 8 bases from V and 5 bases from J, with 15 bases between. The CDR3 loop spans 13 amino acids. Germline loops: CDR1 SGHVS, CDR2 FQNEAQ. Details on this clonotype: Its antigen is not known.

The chain couples TRBV7-8 to TRBJ1-1; TRBD1 might be the D (5 bases). Sequencing was carried out using PBMCs or a T cell subset sorted from them (not recorded which). The receptor was derived from a man younger than 35 who had mild COVID-19 (a few samples of this study predate the infection). Cell type and time point are not known. CDR3 in DNA: TGTGCCAGCCGGACCAGGGAACGGACTGAAGCTTTCTTT. Its protein is CASRTRERTEAFF.